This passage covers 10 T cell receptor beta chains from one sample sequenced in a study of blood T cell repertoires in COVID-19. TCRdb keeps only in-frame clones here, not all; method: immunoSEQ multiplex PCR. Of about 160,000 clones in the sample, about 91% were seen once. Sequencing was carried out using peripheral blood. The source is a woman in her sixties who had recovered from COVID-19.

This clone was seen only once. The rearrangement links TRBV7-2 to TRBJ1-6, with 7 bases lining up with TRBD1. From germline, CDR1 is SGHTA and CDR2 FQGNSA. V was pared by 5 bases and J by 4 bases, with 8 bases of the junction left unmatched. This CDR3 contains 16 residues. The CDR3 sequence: CASSQGGTEYNSPLHF. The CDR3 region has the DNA TGTGCCAGCAGCCAAGGAGGGACAGAATATAATTCACCCCTCCACTTT.

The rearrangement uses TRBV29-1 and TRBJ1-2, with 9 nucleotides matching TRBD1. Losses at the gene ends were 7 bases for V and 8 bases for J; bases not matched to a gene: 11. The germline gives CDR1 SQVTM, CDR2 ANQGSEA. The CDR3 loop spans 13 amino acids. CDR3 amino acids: CSAPGQGNWGYTF. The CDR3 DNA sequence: TGCAGCGCCCCGGGACAGGGAAATTGGGGCTACACCTTC.

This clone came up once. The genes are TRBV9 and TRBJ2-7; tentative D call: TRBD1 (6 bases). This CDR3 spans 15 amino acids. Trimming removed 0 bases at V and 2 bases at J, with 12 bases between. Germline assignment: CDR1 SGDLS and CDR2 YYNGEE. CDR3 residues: CASSVGQGTAYEQYF. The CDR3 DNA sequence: TGTGCCAGCAGCGTAGGGCAGGGGACGGCCTACGAGCAGTACTTC.

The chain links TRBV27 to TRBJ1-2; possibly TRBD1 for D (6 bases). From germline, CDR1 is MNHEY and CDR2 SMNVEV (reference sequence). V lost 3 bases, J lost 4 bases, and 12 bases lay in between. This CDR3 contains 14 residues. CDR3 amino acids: CASSFGGEGYGYTF. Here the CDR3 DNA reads TGTGCCAGCAGTTTTGGGGGCGAGGGCTATGGCTACACCTTC.

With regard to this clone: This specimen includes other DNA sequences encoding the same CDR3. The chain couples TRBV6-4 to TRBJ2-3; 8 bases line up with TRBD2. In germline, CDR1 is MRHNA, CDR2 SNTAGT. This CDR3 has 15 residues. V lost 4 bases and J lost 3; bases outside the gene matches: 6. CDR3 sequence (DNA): TGTGCCAGCAGTGCCACGGGCGGGGGGACAGATACGCAGTATTTT. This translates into CASSATGGGTDTQYF.

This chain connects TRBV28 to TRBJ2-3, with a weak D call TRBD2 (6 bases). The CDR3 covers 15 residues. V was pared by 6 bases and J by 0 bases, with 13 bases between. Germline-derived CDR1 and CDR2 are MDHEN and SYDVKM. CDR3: CASSPGGASTDTQYF. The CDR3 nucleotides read TGTGCCAGCAGCCCCGGGGGTGCTAGCACAGATACGCAGTATTTT.

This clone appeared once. The CDR3 protein is CASSYSSRNTEAFF. The CDR3 DNA reads as TGTGCCAGCAGTTACTCGAGTCGGAACACTGAAGCTTTCTTT. This chain uses TRBV28 with TRBJ1-1, with D hard to call. Trimming stripped 4 bases from V and 1 base from J, with 10 bases between. The CDR3 is made up of 14 amino acids. Germline assignment: CDR1 MDHEN and CDR2 SYDVKM.

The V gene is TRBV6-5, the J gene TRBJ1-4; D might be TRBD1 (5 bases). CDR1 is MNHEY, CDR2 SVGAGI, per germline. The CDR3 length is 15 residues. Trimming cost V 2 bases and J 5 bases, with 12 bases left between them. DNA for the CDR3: TGTGCCAGCAGTTACCAGGACAACCGAAATGAAAAACTGTTTTTT. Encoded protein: CASSYQDNRNEKLFF.

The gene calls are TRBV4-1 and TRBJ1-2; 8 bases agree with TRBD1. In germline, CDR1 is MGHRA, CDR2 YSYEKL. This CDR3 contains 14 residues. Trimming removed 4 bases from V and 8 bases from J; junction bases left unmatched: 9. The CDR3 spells CASSLMDRAGGYTF. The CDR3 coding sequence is TGCGCCAGCAGCCTAATGGACAGGGCCGGGGGCTACACCTTC.

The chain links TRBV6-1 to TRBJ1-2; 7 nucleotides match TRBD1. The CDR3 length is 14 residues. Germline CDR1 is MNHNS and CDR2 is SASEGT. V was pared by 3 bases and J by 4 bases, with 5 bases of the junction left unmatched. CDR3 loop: CASSEGTASYGYTF. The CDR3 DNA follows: TGTGCCAGCAGTGAGGGGACAGCCAGCTATGGCTACACCTTC.